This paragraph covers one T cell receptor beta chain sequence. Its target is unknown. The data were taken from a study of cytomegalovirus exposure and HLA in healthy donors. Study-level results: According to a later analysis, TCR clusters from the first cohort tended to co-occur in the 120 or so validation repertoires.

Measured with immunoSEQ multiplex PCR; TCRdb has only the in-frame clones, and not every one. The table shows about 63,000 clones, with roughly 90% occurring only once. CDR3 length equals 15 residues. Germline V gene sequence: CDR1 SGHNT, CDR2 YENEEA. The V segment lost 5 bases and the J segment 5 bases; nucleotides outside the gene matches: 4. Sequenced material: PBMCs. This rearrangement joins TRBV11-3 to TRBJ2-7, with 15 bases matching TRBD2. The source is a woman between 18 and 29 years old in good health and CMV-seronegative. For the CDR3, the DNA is TGTGCCAGCAGCCAGGGACTAGCGGGAGGTGACGAGCAGTACTTC. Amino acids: CASSQGLAGGDEQYF. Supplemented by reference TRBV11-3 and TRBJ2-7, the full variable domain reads EAGVVQSPRYKIIEKKQPVAFWCNPISGHNTLYWYLQNLGQGPELLIRYENEEAVDDSQLPKDRFSAERLKGVDSTLKIQPAELGDSAVYLCASSQGLAGGDEQYFGPGTRLTVT.